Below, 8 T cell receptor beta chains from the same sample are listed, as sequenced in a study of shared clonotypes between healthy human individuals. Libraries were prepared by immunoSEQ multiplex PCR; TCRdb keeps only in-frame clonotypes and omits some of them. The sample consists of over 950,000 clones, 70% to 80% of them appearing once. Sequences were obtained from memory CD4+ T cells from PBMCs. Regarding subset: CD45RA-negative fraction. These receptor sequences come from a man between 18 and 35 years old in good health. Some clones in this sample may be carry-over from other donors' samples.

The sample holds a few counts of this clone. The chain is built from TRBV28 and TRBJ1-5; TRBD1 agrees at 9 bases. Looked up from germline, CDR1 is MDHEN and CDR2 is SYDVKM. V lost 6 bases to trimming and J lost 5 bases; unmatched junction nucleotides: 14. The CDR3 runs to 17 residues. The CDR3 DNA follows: TGTGCCAGCAGGGCCCACCCCGGGACAGGGAGCCATCAGCCCCAGCATTTT. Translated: CASRAHPGTGSHQPQHF.

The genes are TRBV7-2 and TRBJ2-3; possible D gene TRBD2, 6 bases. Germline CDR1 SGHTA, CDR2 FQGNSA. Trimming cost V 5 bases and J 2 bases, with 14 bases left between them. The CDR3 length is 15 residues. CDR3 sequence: CASSLLGGVTDTQYF. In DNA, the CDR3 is TGTGCCAGCAGCCTCCTCGGCGGGGTCACAGATACGCAGTATTTT.

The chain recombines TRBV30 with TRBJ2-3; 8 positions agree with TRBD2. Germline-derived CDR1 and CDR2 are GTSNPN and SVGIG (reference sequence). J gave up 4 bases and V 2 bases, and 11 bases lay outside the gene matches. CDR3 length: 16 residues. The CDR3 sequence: CAWSPHGGGRSDTQYF. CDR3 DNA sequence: TGTGCCTGGAGTCCCCACGGGGGCGGGAGGTCAGATACGCAGTATTTT.

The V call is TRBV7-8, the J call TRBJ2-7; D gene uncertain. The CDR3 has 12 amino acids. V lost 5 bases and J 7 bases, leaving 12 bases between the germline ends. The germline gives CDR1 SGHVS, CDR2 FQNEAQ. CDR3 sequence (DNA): TGTGCCAGCAGCCCAGCCCGCCGGGAGCAGTACTTC. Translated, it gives CASSPARREQYF.

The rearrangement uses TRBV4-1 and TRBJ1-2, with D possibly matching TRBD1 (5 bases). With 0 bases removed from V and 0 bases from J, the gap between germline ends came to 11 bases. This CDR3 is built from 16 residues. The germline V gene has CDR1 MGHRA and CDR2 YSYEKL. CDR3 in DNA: TGCGCCAGCAGCCAAGATGAAGGGGATGCTAACTATGGCTACACCTTC. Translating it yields CASSQDEGDANYGYTF.

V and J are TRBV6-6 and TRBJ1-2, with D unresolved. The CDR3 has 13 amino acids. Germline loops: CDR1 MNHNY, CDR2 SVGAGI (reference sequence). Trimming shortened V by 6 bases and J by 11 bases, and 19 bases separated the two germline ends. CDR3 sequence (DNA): TGTGCCAGCAGCGCCGCCAGCGACCTATTATACACCTTC. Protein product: CASSAASDLLYTF.

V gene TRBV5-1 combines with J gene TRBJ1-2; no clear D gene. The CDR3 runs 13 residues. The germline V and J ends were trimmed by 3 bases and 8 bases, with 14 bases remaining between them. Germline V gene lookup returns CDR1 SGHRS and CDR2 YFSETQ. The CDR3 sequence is CASSSEPPQGYTF. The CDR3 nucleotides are TGCGCCAGCAGCTCGGAGCCACCACAGGGCTACACCTTC.

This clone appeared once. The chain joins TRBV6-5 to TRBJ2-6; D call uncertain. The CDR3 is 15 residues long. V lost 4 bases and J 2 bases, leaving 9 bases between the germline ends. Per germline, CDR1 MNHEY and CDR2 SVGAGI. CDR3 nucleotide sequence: TGTGCCAGCAGTTCTTCTTCTACTGGGGCCAACGTCCTGACTTTC. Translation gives CASSSSSTGANVLTF.